This paragraph reports one T cell receptor beta chain. Its antigen is undetermined. The CDR3 is 14 amino acids. Trimming cost V 1 base and J 8 bases, with 15 bases left between them. The germline V gene encodes CDR1 SGHAT and CDR2 FQDESV (reference sequence). This record comes from a study of OX40 agonist ivuxolimab in advanced cancers. Study-level background: Head and neck, renal cell, melanoma or hepatocellular carcinoma were the cancers that dose-escalation patients had. Study-level results: The authors also found low normalized T-cell clonal expansion in some nonresponders.

The protocol was immunoSEQ multiplex PCR, while the TCRdb copy is restricted to in-frame clones and leaves out a portion. The sample holds 72,000 or so clones; 80% to 90% are singletons and the top ten take around 10%. The TCR sequence derives from an adult with an advanced solid tumor such as melanoma, head and neck, liver or kidney cancer. The chain carries TRBV11-1 and TRBJ2-7, with D possibly matching TRBD1 (6 bases). The sample was CD4+ or CD8+ T cells sorted from blood, taken in a trial of the OX40 agonist ivuxolimab. As DNA, the CDR3 is TGTGCCAGCAGCTTAGAGGGGGAGTGGGATCAGCAGTACTTC. This translates into CASSLEGEWDQQYF.